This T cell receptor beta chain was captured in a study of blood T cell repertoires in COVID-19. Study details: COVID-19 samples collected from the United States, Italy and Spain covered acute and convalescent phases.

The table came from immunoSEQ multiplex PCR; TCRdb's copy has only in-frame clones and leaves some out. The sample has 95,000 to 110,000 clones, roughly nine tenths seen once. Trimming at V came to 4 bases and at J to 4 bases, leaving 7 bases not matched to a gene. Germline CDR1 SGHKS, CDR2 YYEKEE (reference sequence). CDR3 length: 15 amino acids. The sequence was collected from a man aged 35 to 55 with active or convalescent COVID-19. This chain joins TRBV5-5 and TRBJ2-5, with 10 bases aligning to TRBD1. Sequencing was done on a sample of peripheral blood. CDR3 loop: CASSIGTGAGETQYF. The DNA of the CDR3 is TGTGCCAGCAGCATCGGGACAGGGGCCGGAGAGACCCAGTACTTC.